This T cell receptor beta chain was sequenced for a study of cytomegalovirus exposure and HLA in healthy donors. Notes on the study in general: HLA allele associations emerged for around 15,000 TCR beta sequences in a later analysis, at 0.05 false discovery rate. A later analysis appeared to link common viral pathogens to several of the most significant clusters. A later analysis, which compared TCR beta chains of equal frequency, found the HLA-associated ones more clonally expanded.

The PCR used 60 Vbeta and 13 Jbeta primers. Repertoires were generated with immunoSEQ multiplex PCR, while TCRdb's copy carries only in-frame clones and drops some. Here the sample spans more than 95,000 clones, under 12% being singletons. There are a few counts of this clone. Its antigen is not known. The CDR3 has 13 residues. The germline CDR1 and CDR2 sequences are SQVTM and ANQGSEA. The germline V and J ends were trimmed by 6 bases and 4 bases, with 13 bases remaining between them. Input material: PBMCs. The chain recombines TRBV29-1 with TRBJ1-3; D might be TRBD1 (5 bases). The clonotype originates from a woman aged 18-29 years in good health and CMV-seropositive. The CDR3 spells CSVGTGSGNTIYF. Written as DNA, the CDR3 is TGCAGCGTCGGGACTGGGTCGGGAAACACCATATATTTT.